The clone carrying this T cell receptor (beta chain) was recorded many times. Its antigen is not identified. The read terminates 3 residues ahead of where the CDR3 ends, so the germline J gene completes it. The germline CDR1 and CDR2 sequences are SGHNT and YYREEE (reference sequence). The CDR3 consists of 13 residues. V was clipped by 3 bases and J by 6 bases; unmatched bases: 2. The sample is drawn from a study of T cell clonality in common variable immunodeficiency. Whole-study findings and limits: T cell subpopulation sequencing would be needed to explain CVID clonality.

Generated by immunoSEQ multiplex PCR, the TCRdb table keeps only in-frame clones and is missing some. The data show tens of thousands of clones, with none appearing a single time. Caucasian heritage predominated among both patients and controls. Specimen: peripheral blood mononuclear cells. The chain uses TRBV5-4 and TRBJ1-1; TRBD1 matches at 10 bases. The origin of this receptor is a person aged 18 to 70 in good health. CDR3 amino acids: CASSWDRGSEAFF. The sequenced CDR3 bases are TGTGCCAGCAGCTGGGACAGGGGCTCTGAA.